These 8 T cell receptor beta chains were all obtained from the same sample, sequenced in a study of tumor-infiltrating lymphocytes in primary liver carcinoma. The source material, 20-30 mg of unsorted bulk tissue, was used to co-extract RNA and DNA. A primer in the constant region served to generate TCR beta cDNA from roughly 450 ng of total RNA. ARM-PCR was slightly modified, and three nested multiplex PCR rounds with it gave rise to the TCR beta libraries. Forward primers for TRBV1-TRBV30 and a C-beta reverse primer served the first two PCR rounds, at around 9 cycles each. TCRdb re-derived calls from the multiplex PCR reads in MiXCR, one entry per CDR3 protein. The sample lists about 48,000 distinct CDR3 sequences, about 73% occurring once. What was sequenced was liver tumor tissue from sampling region 3. Stated subset: tumor region T3, left-lateral pole. Receptors were obtained from a man aged 35-49 years with primary liver carcinoma and hepatitis B virus infection.

The V and J genes are TRBV6-5 and TRBJ2-3, with 7 bases fitting TRBD1. The CDR3 is 16 residues long. After removal of 0 bases from V and 4 bases from J, the junction contained 7 bases not matched to a gene. CDR1 and CDR2 (germline): MNHEY, SVGAGI. The CDR3 bases are TGTGCCAGCAGTTACTCGGCTCAGGGGGTCCCAGATACGCAGTATTTT. This translates into CASSYSAQGVPDTQYF.

The chain couples TRBV6-5 to TRBJ2-2, with D possibly TRBD2 on 5 matching bases. The CDR3 sequence is 16 residues long. The germline gives CDR1 MNHEY, CDR2 SVGAGI. Here the CDR3 DNA reads TGTACCACCAGTTCCTTGAGCAGGAGGACTACCGGGGAGCTGTTTTTT. Translated, it gives CTTSSLSRRTTGELFF.

A remark on this clonotype: A read error may account for a junction end that differs from germline. The chain employs TRBV28 and TRBJ2-5; D unresolved. The CDR3 is 15 amino acids. Germline V lookup: CDR1 MDHEN, CDR2 SYDVKM. This CDR3 is CASSILRPLQETQCF. CDR3 bases: TGTGCCAGCAGTATACTGCGGCCCCTCCAAGAGACCCAGTGCTTC.

The V and J genes are TRBV29-1 and TRBJ2-3; 10 nucleotides line up with TRBD2. V gave up 3 bases and J gave up 14 bases; unmatched junction bases: 23. The CDR3 extends over 17 amino acids. The germline gives CDR1 SQVTM, CDR2 ANQGSEA. The CDR3 region is CSVDLPSGSLGTDARYF. CDR3 in DNA: TGCAGCGTTGATTTGCCTAGCGGGAGTTTAGGGACAGATGCGCGGTATTTT.

This clonotype was counted a few times. A much larger clone lies one base from this, so it may be a read error. The chain has TRBV6-1 and TRBJ1-4; a possible D gene is TRBD1 (5 bases). This CDR3 contains 15 residues. Germline CDR1 is MNHNS and CDR2 is SASEGT. Trimming removed 4 bases at V and 3 bases at J, with 12 bases between. In DNA, the CDR3 is TGTGCCAGCAGTGCCCAGGGAATAGCTAATGAAAAACTGTTTTTT. This sequence encodes CASSAQGIANEKLFF.

This clonotype was recorded many times. This rearrangement joins TRBV6-1 to TRBJ2-3, with D perhaps TRBD1 (6 bases). Germline-derived CDR1 and CDR2 are MNHNS and SASEGT. The CDR3 spans 16 residues. The germline V and J ends were trimmed by 6 bases and 0 bases, with 16 bases remaining between them. In DNA, the CDR3 is TGTGCCAGCAGACCTGTGGGGGCCGCTAGCACAGATACGCAGTATTTT. Translated, it gives CASRPVGAASTDTQYF.

About this clonotype: Its ends do not fully match the called genes, so a read error is possible. V gene TRBV6-6 combines with J gene TRBJ1-5; D ambiguous. This CDR3 is built from 16 residues. CDR1 MNHNY and CDR2 SVGAGI come from the germline V gene (reference sequence). CDR3: CAGSYLVEYSNQPQHF. CDR3 in DNA: TGTGCCGGCAGTTACCTAGTAGAGTATAGCAATCAGCCCCAGCATTTC.

This clonotype was seen just once. The CDR3 end shows no conserved phenylalanine or tryptophan, and so a read error is likely. This chain links TRBV11-2 with TRBJ1-1; no reliable D call. The CDR3 spans 14 residues. Germline V gives CDR1 SGHAT, CDR2 FQNNGV. The CDR3 DNA sequence: TGTGCCAGCAGCACAGCCTGTTCCGTAACTGTAGCTTTCGTT. It encodes CASSTACSVTVAFV.